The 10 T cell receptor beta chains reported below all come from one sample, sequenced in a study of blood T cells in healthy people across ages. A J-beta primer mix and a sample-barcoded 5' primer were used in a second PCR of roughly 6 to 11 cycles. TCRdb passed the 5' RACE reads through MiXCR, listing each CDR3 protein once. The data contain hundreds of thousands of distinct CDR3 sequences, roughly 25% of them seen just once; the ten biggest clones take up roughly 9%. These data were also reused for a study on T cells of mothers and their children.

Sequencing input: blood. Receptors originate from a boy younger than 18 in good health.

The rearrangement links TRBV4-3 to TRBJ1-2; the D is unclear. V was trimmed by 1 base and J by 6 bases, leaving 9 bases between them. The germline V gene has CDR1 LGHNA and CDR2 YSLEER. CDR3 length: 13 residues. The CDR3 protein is CASSQGEGNGYTF. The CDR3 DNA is TGCGCCAGCAGCCAAGGGGAGGGAAATGGCTACACCTTC.

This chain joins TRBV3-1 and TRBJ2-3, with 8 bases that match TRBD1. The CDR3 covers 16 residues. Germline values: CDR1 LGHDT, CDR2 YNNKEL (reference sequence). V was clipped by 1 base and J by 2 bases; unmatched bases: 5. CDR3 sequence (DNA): TGTGCCAGCAGCCAAGGACAGGGGTATATCACAGATACGCAGTATTTT. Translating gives CASSQGQGYITDTQYF.

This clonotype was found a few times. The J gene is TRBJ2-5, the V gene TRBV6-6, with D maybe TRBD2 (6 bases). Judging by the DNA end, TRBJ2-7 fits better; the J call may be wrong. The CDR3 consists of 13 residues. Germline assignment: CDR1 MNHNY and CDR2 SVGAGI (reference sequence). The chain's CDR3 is CASSYSREYEQYF. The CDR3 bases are TGTGCCAGCAGTTACTCCCGGGAGTACGAGCAGTACTTC.

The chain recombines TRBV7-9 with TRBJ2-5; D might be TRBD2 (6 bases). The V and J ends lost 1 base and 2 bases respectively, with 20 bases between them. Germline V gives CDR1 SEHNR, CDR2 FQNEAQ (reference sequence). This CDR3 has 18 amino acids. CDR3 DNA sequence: TGTGCCAGCAGCTTAGGGGGAGGCCCGAGTGGGGATCAAGAGACCCAGTACTTC. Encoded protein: CASSLGGGPSGDQETQYF.

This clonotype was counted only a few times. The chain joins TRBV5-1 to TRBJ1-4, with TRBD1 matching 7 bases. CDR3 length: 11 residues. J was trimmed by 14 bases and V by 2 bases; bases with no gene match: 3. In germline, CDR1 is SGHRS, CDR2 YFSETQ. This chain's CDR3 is CASSLTGDLFF. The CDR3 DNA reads TGCGCCAGCAGCTTAACAGGGGACCTGTTTTTT.

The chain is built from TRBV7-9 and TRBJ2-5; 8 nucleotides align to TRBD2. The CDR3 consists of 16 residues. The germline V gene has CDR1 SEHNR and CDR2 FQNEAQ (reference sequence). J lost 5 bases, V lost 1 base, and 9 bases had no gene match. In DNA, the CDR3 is TGTGCCAGCAGCTTAGTTAGCGGGGAATGGCGGGAGACCCAGTACTTC. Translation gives CASSLVSGEWRETQYF. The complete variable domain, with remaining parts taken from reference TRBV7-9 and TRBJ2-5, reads DTGVSQNPRHKITKRGQNVTFRCDPISEHNRLYWYRQTLGQGPEFLTYFQNEAQLEKSRLLSDRFSAERPKGSFSTLEIQRTEQGDSAMYLCASSLVSGEWRETQYFGPGTRLLVL.

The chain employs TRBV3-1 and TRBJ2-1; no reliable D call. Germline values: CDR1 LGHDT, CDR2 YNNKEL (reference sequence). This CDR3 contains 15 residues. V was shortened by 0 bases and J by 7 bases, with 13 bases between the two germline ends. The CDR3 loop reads CASSQDLQNRNEQFF. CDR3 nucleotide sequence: TGTGCCAGCAGCCAAGATCTCCAGAATCGGAATGAGCAGTTCTTC.

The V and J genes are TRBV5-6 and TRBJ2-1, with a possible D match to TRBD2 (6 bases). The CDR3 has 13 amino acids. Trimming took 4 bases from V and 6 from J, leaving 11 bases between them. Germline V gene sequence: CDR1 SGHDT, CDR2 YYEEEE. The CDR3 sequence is CASSPTSSNEQFF. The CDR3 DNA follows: TGTGCCAGCAGCCCCACTAGCTCCAATGAGCAGTTCTTC. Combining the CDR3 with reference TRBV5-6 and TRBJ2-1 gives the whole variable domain DAGVTQSPTHLIKTRGQQVTLRCSPKSGHDTVSWYQQALGQGPQFIFQYYEEEERQRGNFPDRFSGHQFPNYSSELNVNALLLGDSALYLCASSPTSSNEQFFGPGTRLTVL.

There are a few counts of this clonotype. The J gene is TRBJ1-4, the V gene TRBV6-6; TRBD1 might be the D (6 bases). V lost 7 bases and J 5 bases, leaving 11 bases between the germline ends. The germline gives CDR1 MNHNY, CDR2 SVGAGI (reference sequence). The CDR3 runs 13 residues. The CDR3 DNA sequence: TGTGCCAGCAAGGGGCAGGGGAATGAAAAACTGTTTTTT. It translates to CASKGQGNEKLFF.

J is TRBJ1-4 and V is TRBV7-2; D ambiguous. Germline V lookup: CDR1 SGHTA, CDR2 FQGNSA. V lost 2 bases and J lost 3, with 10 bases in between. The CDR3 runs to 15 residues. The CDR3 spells CASSLRPYSNEKLFF. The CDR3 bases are TGTGCCAGCAGCTTACGACCCTACTCTAATGAAAAACTGTTTTTT.